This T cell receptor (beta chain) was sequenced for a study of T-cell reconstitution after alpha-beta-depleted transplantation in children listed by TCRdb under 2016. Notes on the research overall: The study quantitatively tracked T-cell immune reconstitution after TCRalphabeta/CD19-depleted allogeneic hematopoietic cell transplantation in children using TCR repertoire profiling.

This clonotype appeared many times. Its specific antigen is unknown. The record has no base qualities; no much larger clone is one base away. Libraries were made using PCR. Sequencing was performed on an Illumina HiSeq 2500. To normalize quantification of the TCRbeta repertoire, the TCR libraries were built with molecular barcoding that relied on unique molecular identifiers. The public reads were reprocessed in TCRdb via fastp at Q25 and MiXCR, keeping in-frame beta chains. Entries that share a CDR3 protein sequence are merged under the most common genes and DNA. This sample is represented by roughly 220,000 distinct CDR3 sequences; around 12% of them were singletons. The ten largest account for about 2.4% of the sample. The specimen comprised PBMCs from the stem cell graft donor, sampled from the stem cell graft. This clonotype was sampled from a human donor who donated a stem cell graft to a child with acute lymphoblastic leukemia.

CDR3 region: CSAPDRSNTEAFF. The nucleotides are TGCAGTGCACCGGACAGATCGAACACTGAAGCTTTCTTT. The chain uses TRBV20-1 and TRBJ1-1; a weak D assignment points to TRBD1 (6 bases agree). The germline V gene (reference sequence) sets CDR1 to DFQATT and CDR2 to SNEGSKA. Trimming costs V 6 bases and J 1 base, and their ends lie 12 bases apart. The CDR3 measures 13 amino acids from cysteine to phenylalanine. The read is trimmed to its CDR3 DNA, 39 bases read in frame from base 1.